The 6 T cell receptor beta chains reported below all come from one sample, sequenced in a study of blood T cell repertoires in COVID-19 (TCRdb year 2020). Library generation was performed with the immunoSEQ multiplex PCR assay. TCRdb took this table from immuneACCESS and kept in-frame rearrangements with V and J called. Such tables lack part of the clones; where checked against another copy, unresolved V genes explain under half of the gap, and the rest is unexplained. The sample profile shows about 110,000 clones; about two thirds of them were found once. The ten largest clonotypes hold approximately 0.9% of the sample. Sequencing used peripheral blood. These receptors all come from a human donor with acute or convalescent COVID-19. The donor label of this sample is uncertain.

The J gene is TRBJ1-1, the V gene TRBV10-3, with D perhaps TRBD1 (5 bases). The CDR3 loop spans 11 amino acids. The germline V and J ends were trimmed by 5 bases and 6 bases, with 7 bases remaining between them. The germline gives CDR1 ENHRY, CDR2 SYGVKD. CDR3 in amino acids: CAISPGSEAFF. The CDR3 DNA follows: TGTGCCATCAGTCCAGGGTCTGAAGCTTTCTTT.

This clone was observed once. The V and J genes are TRBV2 and TRBJ1-5; 7 nucleotides match TRBD1. The V gene end was trimmed by 6 bases and the J gene end by 3 bases; junction bases not matched to a gene: 8. Germline V gene sequence: CDR1 SNHLY, CDR2 FYNNEI. The CDR3 consists of 15 residues. CDR3 sequence reads: CASSDDRAANQPQHF. CDR3 in DNA: TGTGCCAGCAGCGACGACAGGGCGGCCAATCAGCCCCAGCATTTT.

J is TRBJ2-2 and V is TRBV6-6; D remains ambiguous. The germline V gene encodes CDR1 MNHNY and CDR2 SVGAGI (reference sequence). The CDR3 is 15 amino acids. V lost 2 bases and J 3 bases, leaving 10 bases between the germline ends. CDR3 amino acids: CASSYGTRYTGELFF. For the CDR3, the DNA is TGTGCCAGCAGTTACGGCACCAGGTACACCGGGGAGCTGTTTTTT.

The sample holds a few counts of this clone. The chain recombines TRBV20-1 with TRBJ2-2; maybe TRBD1 (6 bases). V lost 3 bases to trimming and J lost 7 bases, with 18 bases between them. Germline-derived CDR1 and CDR2 are DFQATT and SNEGSKA (reference sequence). This CDR3 has 15 amino acids. The CDR3 DNA reads TGCAGTGCTAGTTCTCGCCAGGGGATCGGCGGGGAGCTGTTTTTT. Protein product: CSASSRQGIGGELFF.

CDR3 in amino acids: CASSLSRGSSEQFF. CDR3 nucleotides: TGTGCCAGCTCACTTTCACGAGGATCGTCTGAGCAGTTCTTC. This chain joins TRBV18 and TRBJ2-1; the D is unclear. V was cut by 4 bases and J by 9 bases, with 16 bases left in between. This CDR3 spans 14 amino acids. The germline V gene has CDR1 KGHSH and CDR2 LQKENI.

This chain uses TRBV7-6 with TRBJ2-2, with D unclear. Between the trimmed V and J ends, which lost 4 bases and 1 base, there was a span of 10 bases. CDR1 is SGHVS and CDR2 is FNYEAQ in the germline V gene. The CDR3 is 15 residues long. CDR3 region: CASSSQAQNTGELFF. CDR3 coding DNA: TGTGCCAGCAGCTCCCAGGCCCAGAACACCGGGGAGCTGTTTTTT.